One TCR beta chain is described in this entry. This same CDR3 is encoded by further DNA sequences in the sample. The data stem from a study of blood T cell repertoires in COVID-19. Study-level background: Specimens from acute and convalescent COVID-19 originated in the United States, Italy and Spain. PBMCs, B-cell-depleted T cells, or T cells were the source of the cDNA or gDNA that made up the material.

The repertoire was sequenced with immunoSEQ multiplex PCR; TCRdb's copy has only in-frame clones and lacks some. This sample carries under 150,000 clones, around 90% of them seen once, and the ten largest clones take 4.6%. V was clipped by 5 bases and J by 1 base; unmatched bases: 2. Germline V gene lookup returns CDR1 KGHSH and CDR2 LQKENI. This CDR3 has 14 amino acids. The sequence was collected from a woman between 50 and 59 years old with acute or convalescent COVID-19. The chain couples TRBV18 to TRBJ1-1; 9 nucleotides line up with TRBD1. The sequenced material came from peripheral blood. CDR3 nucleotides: TGTGCCAGCTCATTGGACAGGGGGAACACTGAAGCTTTCTTT. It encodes CASSLDRGNTEAFF.